This TCR beta chain is drawn from a study of cytomegalovirus exposure and HLA in healthy donors (dated by TCRdb to about 2017). About the full investigation: In an earlier analysis of 587 of the donors, around 300 Gb of sequence data and 100 million or so unique TCR beta sequences from about 179 million T cells were reported. The study aimed to test whether signatures of past pathogen exposure could be identified by cataloging public T cell receptors. Class I and class II HLA loci were covered by the typing at four-digit resolution. An early release covering roughly 640 HLA-typed donors comprised about 290 gigabases of sequencing data and 65 million to 100 million unique TCR sequences. High-throughput TCR immunosequencing, statistical association of individual TCRs with disease status, and machine learning were combined to predict cytomegalovirus infection status. The later analysis used no new phenotypic data to find candidate immune exposures, relying instead on TCR beta sequences and their occurrence across donors. About five DR-DQ haplotypes were treated as single units for association and clustering because of strong linkage in the cohort. A later analysis re-analyzed previously published TCR beta repertoires from roughly 690 donors and added high-resolution HLA genotyping to study TCR occurrence patterns. The study used immunosequencing to profile the T cell repertoires of several hundred subjects and linked those repertoires to cytomegalovirus serostatus. Donor age, sex, ethnicity and CMV serostatus were compiled together with the repertoire data. To decide whether each TCR beta V gene segment behaved as functional or pseudogenic, an earlier analysis of some 600 of the donors relied on high-throughput TCR beta sequencing. All discovery cohort repertoires had been generated on a single sequencing platform. In a later genetic analysis, genome-wide SNP genotypes for about three fifths of the roughly 670 donors were used, and that subset was treated as a discovery cohort. Along with the roughly 700-subject first cohort, a separate validation cohort of approximately 110 different subjects was used. The genetic ancestry cluster associated with self-reported Caucasian donors included approximately 85% of the roughly 400 genotyped donors. The number of typed donors differed by locus: roughly 620-640 for A, B, C, DRB1 and DQB1; 500 to 550 for DQA1; around 610 for DPA1; and roughly 450 for DPB1. Among under 450 genotyped donors of the cohort, an average of roughly 240,000 unique TCR beta nucleotide sequences were sequenced per donor, around a sixth of them non-productive. What the research found in general, with its limitations: The study listed 164 TCR beta chains as associated with cytomegalovirus. Because some donors lacked HLA typing at each locus, the association tests relied only on the typed subset. A later analysis found that HLA-associated TCR beta chains were more clonally expanded and had lower generation probabilities than equally common non-associated chains. An association between a missense DCLRE1C variant and V-gene and J-gene trimming of TCR beta chains was found in a later genetic analysis and replicated in an independent cohort. Cytomegalovirus status was reported to be diagnosed by the classifier with high specificity and sensitivity in both the original and validation cohorts. The only immune exposure information available for the cohort was CMV serostatus. An earlier analysis of 587 of the donors showed that most TCR beta V segments appeared in productive rearrangements either about 87% or about 30% of the time, which broadly matched IMGT annotations. Several of the top co-occurrence clusters appeared to be linked to parvovirus B19, influenza, CMV and Epstein-Barr virus, according to a later analysis. In vitro tests confirmed that a few of the cytomegalovirus-associated TCR beta chains recognize cytomegalovirus antigens. This cohort had only TCR beta chains sequenced, and the lack of alpha or paired-chain data limited which features could be detected. Linkage disequilibrium might explain the correlated functional status among segregating V segments, but an unknown experimental factor could not be excluded. Across donors, most TCR sequences were observed very rarely, whereas some public TCRs were present in many individuals. A cluster of highly shared sequence variants was judged likely to be a technical artifact of the sequencing pipeline. It was suggested by the authors that the approach could potentially be generalized to other disease states and immunological phenotypes. Because counts were too low, about 18 rarely observed V segments, including chromosome 9 orphons, were left out of the earlier analysis of a few hundred of the donors. Presence/absence analyses assumed roughly uniform sequencing depth across donors, an assumption that may not hold. Some IMGT-functional V segments, including TRBV6-2 and TRBV6-3, could not be distinguished by the 87-base-pair reads and were therefore excluded. A further reported finding was that TCR beta sequences accurately predicted the HLA-A and HLA-B alleles for most subjects in the first cohort. In a later analysis, the rate of TCR association differed among HLA loci, with DRB1 alleles having the most associated TCRs and HLA-C alleles having the fewest. Assigning TCR associations to individual alleles was difficult when HLA alleles, especially DR and DQ, strongly co-occurred. In a later analysis, around 17,000 TCR beta sequences were associated with specific HLA alleles at a false discovery rate of 0.05. Compared with the 666-donor mean, donors in an Asian-associated ancestry cluster had fewer N-insertions in productive TCRs, according to a later genetic analysis. A later analysis found that most CMV-associated TCR beta chains appeared HLA-restricted, with HLA associations seemingly driven largely by CMV exposure.

The cohort was made up of under 800 healthy bone marrow donors. At the time of sampling, all cohort members were nominally healthy, though unrecorded immune exposures were likely present. Of the 650 to 700 cohort members, fewer than 300 had positive CMV serostatus and 350 to 450 had negative CMV serostatus, and CMV serostatus was not recorded for the donor. Every donor gave a peripheral blood sample, and the peripheral blood mononuclear cells from that sample were used for TCR beta sequencing. Genomic DNA was extracted from the blood cell samples with the Qiagen DNeasy Blood Extraction Kit. V is pruned by 2 bases and J by 1 base, leaving 7 bases of the junction without a gene match. From its cysteine to its phenylalanine, the CDR3 spans 16 amino acids. The read is trimmed to its CDR3 DNA, 48 bases read in frame from base 1. Libraries were prepared through the immunoSEQ multiplex PCR assay. For the multiplex PCR, a mixture combining 60 forward primers for TCR Vbeta segments and 13 reverse primers for TCR Jbeta segments was used. A multiplex PCR assay on genomic DNA amplified the CDR3 region of rearranged TCR beta genes. The amplified TCR beta libraries were sequenced on the Illumina HiSeq System as 87-base-pair reads. The original methods were these. A later analysis tallied around 87 million unique TCR beta chains across the 610 or so repertoires, and approximately 9.9 million of those chains were shared by two or more donors. A nearest-neighbor algorithm error-corrected the raw reads and collapsed the reads into unique sequences, merging closely related sequences to remove PCR and sequencing errors. CDR3 sequences were aligned to IMGT reference sequences to assign V, D and J gene segments. For a sequence to be retained, at least a six-nucleotide match to both a V gene segment and a J gene segment was required. A rearrangement was called productive if the CDR3 had no stop codons and remained in frame with V and J, and every other rearrangement was called non-productive. CDR3 was defined by IMGT convention, running from the second conserved V-encoded cysteine to the conserved J-encoded phenylalanine. Sequences without an unambiguous match to a single V gene segment were excluded from the earlier analysis of about 600 of the donors. In an earlier analysis of about 590 of the donors, a V segment was called functional when productive rearrangements were above 56.7%, and segregating when the standard deviation between donors exceeded 5%. A statistical classification framework was built for diagnosing cytomegalovirus status from the catalog of TCR beta chain sequences. A later analysis assigned V and J genes by comparing TCR nucleotide sequences with IMGT/GENE-DB human TR gene sequences. A later analysis assigned CDR3 sequences and most-parsimonious VDJ recombination scenarios with the TCRdist pipeline. In a later analysis, every TCR beta chain was defined by the combination of its CDR3 amino acid sequence and its V-gene family, and reads without a unique V-gene family were dropped. A later analysis removed 500 to 600 highly shared, low-generation-probability nucleotide sequences to deal with suspected cross-contamination and a sequencing artifact. In a later analysis, a clonal expansion index was calculated for each public chain from normalized within-repertoire ranks of inferred template counts. A later analysis computed generation probabilities with a VDJ recombination model fitted to out-of-frame rearrangements, and checked the results against IGoR. A later analysis scored TCR-TCR, TCR-HLA and TCR-CMV co-occurrence with hypergeometric tests, applying a repertoire-size bias correction to TCR pairs. In a later analysis, false discovery rates were estimated by permuting HLA or CMV assignments 20 times. A later analysis grouped co-occurring TCRs with DBSCAN, adding TCRdist sequence similarity when clustering within HLA-allele-positive subsets. Co-occurrence clustering excluded repertoires with fewer than 30,000 or more than 120,000 public chains, plus five with anomalous nucleotide sharing. The source is immuneACCESS, and TCRdb retained only in-frame sequences with V and J called. Part of the clones is not carried over; for the studies checked, unresolved V genes explain less than half of this, and the remainder is unexplained. V and J calls plus clone size are reproduced from that table; the DNA served to infer D and trimming. For this sample the table gives about 140,000 clones, of which around 73% were detected only once. Of the sample, around 14% is held by the ten largest clones.

As to this clone: The clone's antigen remains unknown. The record has no base qualities; no much larger clone is one base away.

The chain is assembled from TRBV23-1 and TRBJ2-5, with 7 bases aligning to TRBD2. TRBV23-1 is placed among ORFs of uncertain function. The sequenced material came from PBMCs. The sequence derives from a human donor in good health. The sequence in DNA is TGCGCCAGCAGTCAAGGCGGGGGAAACCCCCAAGAGACCCAGTACTTC. It translates as CASSQGGGNPQETQYF.